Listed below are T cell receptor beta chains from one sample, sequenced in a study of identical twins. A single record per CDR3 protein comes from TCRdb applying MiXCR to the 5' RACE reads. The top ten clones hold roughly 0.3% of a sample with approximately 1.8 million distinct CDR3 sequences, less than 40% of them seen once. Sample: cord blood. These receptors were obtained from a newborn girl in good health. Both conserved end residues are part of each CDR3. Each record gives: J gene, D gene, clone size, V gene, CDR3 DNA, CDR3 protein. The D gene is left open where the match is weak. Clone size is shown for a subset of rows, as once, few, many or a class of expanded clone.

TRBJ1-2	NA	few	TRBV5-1	TGCGCCAGCAGCTTGGGAGGGCACGGCTACACCTTC	CASSLGGHGYTF
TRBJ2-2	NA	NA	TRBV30	TGTGCCTGGAGTGTAATTCCCGGGGAGCTGTTTTTT	CAWSVIPGELFF
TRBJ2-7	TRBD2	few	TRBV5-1	TGCGCCAGCAGCTTGGTACGACTAGCCCCCCACAATGAGCAGTACTTC	CASSLVRLAPHNEQYF
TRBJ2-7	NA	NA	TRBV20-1	TGCAGTGCTAGAGATTCAGGGGAGTTATCGTTCGAGCAGTACTTC	CSARDSGELSFEQYF
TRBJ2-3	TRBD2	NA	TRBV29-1	TGCAGCGTTGCTTCGGGGGGGGTAGGCACAGATACGCAGTATTTT	CSVASGGVGTDTQYF
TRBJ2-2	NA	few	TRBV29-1	TGCAGCGTTGGTCGATCGAACACCGGGGAGCTGTTTTTT	CSVGRSNTGELFF
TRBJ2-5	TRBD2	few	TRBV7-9	TGTGCCAGCAGCGTCTCTAGCGGTAACAATGAGCAGTACTTC	CASSVSSGNNEQYF
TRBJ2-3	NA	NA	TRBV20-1	TGCAGTGCTAGAGAGGGCTTTAGCACAGATACGCAGTATTTT	CSAREGFSTDTQYF
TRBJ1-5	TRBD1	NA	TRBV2	TGTGCCAGCAGTGAGGTGGGCAGGGGGCTAAATCAGCCCCAGCATTTT	CASSEVGRGLNQPQHF
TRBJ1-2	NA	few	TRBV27	TGTGCCAGCAGTTTGAGCCGGGATCGAGGCTACACCTTC	CASSLSRDRGYTF
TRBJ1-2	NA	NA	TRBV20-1	TGCAGTGCTAGAGAACCGGGACGGAACTATGGCTACACCTTC	CSAREPGRNYGYTF
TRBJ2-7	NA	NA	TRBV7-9	TGTGCCAGCTCTGGGGCAGGGGTTTTCTACGAGCAGTACTTC	CASSGAGVFYEQYF
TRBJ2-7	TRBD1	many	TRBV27	TGTGCCAGTAAAGGGGGACAGGGCGACTACGAGCAGTACTTC	CASKGGQGDYEQYF
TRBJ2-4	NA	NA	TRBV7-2	TGTGCCAGCAGCTCGAGGTTTGACGACTGGTGGGAGCAGTACTTC	CASSSRFDDWWEQYF
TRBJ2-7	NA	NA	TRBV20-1	TGCAGTGCTAGGGGTGGACTTGAGACCCACGAGCAGTACTTC	CSARGGLETHEQYF
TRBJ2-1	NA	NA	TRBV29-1	TGCAGCGTTGATACCCTGACTAGATTCTACAATGAGCAGTTCTTC	CSVDTLTRFYNEQFF
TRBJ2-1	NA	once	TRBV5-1	TGCGCCAGCAGCTTGGTATGGACCGCCCTCCCAGATGAGCAGTTCTTC	CASSLVWTALPDEQFF
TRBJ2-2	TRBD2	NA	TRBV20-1	TGCAGTGCTAGAGGCCTAGCGGGAGAAACCGGGGAGCTGTTTTTT	CSARGLAGETGELFF
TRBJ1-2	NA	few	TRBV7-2	TGTGCCAGCAGCCGGGACGGATCGATCCTTAACTATGGCTACACCTTC	CASSRDGSILNYGYTF
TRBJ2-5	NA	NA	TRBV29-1	TGCAGCGTTGAGGTCCTCGTGGAGACCCAGTACTTC	CSVEVLVETQYF
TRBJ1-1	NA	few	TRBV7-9	TGTGCCAGCAGCTTAGACTCTTCAAGGAACACTGAAGCTTTCTTT	CASSLDSSRNTEAFF
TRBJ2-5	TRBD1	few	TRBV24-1	TGTGCCACCAGTGATCCGAACAGGGGGCAAGAGACCCAGTACTTC	CATSDPNRGQETQYF
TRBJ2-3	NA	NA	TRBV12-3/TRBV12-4	TGTGCCAGCAGTTTGCAGGGGCATCGGGATACGCAGTATTTT	CASSLQGHRDTQYF
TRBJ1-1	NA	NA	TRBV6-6	TGTGCCAGCAGTCACAGGGCCAACACTGAAGCTTTCTTT	CASSHRANTEAFF
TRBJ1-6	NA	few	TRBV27	TGTGCCAGCACCTTTAGCCAGACTCGTAATTCACCCCTCCACTTT	CASTFSQTRNSPLHF
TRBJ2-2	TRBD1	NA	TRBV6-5	TGTGCCAGCAGCTTACAGGGGGCACAAACCGGGGAGCTGTTTTTT	CASSLQGAQTGELFF
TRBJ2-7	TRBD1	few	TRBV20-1	TGCAGTGCTGAAGGACAGGGGTTACTCTACGAGCAGTACTTC	CSAEGQGLLYEQYF
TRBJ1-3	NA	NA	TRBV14	TGTGCCAGCAGCCAAGGAAGGGCCGACAGTTCTTTCTCTGGAAACACCATATATTTT	CASSQGRADSSFSGNTIYF
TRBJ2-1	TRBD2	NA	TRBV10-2	TGCGCCAGCAGTGATAGTCGGGGGGTCTCCTACAATGAGCAGTTCTTC	CASSDSRGVSYNEQFF
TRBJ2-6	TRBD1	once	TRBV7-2	TGTGCCAGCAGCTCCCGGGGACAGGGGGGGTCTGGGGCCAACGTCCTGACTTTC	CASSSRGQGGSGANVLTF
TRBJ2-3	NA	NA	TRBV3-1	TGTGCCAGCAGCCAAAGAGACGCCACAGATACGCAGTATTTT	CASSQRDATDTQYF
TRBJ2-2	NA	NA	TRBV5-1	TGCGCCAGCAGCTTGGAGCCAGGGTCGAACACCGGGGAGCTGTTTTTT	CASSLEPGSNTGELFF